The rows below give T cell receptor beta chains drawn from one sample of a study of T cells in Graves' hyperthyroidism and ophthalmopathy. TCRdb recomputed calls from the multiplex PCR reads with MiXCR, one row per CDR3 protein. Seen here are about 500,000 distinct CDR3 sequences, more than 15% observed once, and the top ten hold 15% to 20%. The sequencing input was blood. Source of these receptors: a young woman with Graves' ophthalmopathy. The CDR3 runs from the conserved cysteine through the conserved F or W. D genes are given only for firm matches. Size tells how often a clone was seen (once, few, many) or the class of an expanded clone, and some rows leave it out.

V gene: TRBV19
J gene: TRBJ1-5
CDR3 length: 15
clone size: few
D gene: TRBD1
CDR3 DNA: TGTGCCAGTAGTGGGGACAGGGATAGCAATCAGCCCCAGCATTTT
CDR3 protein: CASSGDRDSNQPQHF

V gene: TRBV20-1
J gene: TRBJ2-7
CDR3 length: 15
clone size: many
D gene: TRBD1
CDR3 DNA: TGCAGTGCGCCGATCCCAAGGGGGCATCCCTACGAGCAGTACTTC
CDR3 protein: CSAPIPRGHPYEQYF

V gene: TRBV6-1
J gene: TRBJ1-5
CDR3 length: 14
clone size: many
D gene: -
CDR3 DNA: TGTGCCAGCAGTTTGGAGGGTGACAATCAGCCCCAGCATTTT
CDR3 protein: CASSLEGDNQPQHF

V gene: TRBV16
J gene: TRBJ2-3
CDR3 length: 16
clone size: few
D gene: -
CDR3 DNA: TGTGCCAGCAGCCCTTATAGGGGGGCTAGCACAGATACGCAGTATTTT
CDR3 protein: CASSPYRGASTDTQYF

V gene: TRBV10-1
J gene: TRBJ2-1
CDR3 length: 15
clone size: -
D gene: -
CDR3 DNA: TGCGCCAGCAGTGACACTATTGGACCGGGCTATGAGCAGTTCTTC
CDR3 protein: CASSDTIGPGYEQFF

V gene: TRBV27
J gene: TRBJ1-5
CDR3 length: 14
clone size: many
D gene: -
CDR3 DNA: TGTGCCAGCAGTTTGACGGGGATCAATCAGCCCCAGCATTTT
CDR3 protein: CASSLTGINQPQHF

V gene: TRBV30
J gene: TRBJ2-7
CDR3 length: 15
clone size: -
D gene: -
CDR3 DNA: TGTGCCTGGAGTGTACATCTAGGGGCAGAGAACGAGCAGTACTTC
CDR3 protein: CAWSVHLGAENEQYF

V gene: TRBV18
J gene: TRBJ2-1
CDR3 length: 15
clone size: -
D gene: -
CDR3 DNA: TGTGCCAGCTCAGACACAGAAATCTCCTACAATGAGCAGTTCTTC
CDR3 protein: CASSDTEISYNEQFF

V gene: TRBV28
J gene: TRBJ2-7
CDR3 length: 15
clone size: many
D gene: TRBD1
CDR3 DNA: TGTGCCAGCAGCCCCGGGACAGGATTAACCTACGAGCAGTACTTC
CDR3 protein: CASSPGTGLTYEQYF

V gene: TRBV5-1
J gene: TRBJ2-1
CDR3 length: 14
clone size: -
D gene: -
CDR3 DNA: TGCGCCAGCAGTCCCTCGTCGAGTCACAATGAGCAGTTCTTC
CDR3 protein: CASSPSSSHNEQFF

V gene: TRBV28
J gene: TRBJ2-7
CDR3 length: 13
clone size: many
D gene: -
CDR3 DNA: TGTGCCAGCAGGAAATCTACTAGCCAGGTGCAGTACTTC
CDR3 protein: CASRKSTSQVQYF

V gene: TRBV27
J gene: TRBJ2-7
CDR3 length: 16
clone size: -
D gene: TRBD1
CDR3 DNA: TGTGCCAGCAGTTTCATTCCGCCGGGACAGGGAGACGAGCAGTACTTC
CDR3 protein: CASSFIPPGQGDEQYF

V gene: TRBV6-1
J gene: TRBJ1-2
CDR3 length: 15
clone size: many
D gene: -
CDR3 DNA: TGTGCCAGCAGTTTCTACATCGCCGAGGAGTATGGCTACACCTTC
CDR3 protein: CASSFYIAEEYGYTF

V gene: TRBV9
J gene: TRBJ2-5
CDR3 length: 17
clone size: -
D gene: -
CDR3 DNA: TGTGCCAGCGGCGAACTTCCTTATAGGCAGGGAGGTGAGACCCAGTACTTC
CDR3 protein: CASGELPYRQGGETQYF

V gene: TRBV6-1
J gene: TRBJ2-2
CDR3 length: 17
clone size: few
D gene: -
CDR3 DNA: TGTGCCAGCAGTGAAGTCGGGGGGCGCTTACAGACCGGGGAGCTGTTTTTT
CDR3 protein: CASSEVGGRLQTGELFF

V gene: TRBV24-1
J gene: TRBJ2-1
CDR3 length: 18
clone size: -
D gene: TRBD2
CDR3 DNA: TGTGCCACCAGTGATTTGAACGGCGGGGGGGGCCGGTACAATGAGCAGTTCTTC
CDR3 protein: CATSDLNGGGGRYNEQFF

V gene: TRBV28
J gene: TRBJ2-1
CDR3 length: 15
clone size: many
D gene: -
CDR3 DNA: TGTGCCACCACCTCGGACTACTCCTCTGACAATGAGCAGTTCTTC
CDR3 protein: CATTSDYSSDNEQFF

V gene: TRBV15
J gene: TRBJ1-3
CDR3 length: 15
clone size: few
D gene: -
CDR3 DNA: TGTGCCACCAGCAGAGGCAGGATCTCTGGAAACACCATATATTTT
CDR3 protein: CATSRGRISGNTIYF

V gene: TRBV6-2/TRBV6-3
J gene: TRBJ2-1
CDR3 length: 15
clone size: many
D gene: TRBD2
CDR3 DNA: TGTGCCACCGGACGACTAGCGGGAGGGGTGGATGAGCAGTTCTTC
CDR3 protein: CATGRLAGGVDEQFF

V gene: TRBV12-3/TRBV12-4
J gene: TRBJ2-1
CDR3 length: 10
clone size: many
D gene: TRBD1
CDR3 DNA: TGTGCCAGCAGGCCACAGGGGGAGTTCTTC
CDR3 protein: CASRPQGEFF

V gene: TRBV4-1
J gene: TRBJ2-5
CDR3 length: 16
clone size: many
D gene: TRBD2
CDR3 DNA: TGCGCCAGCAGCCAAGATGGGGGGGACCTTGGGGAGACCCAGTACTTC
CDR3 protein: CASSQDGGDLGETQYF

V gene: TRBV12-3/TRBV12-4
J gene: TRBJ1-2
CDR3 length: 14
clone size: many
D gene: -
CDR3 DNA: TGTGCCAGCAGGCAAACGGACCGATACTATGGCTACACCTTC
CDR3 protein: CASRQTDRYYGYTF

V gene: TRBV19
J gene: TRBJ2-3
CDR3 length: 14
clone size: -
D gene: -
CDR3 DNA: TGTGCCAGTAGGCCCCTCCAGGGGAACCCTACGCAGTATTTT
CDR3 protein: CASRPLQGNPTQYF